One sample yielded the 2 T cell receptor beta chains listed below, sequenced in a study of blood T cell repertoires in COVID-19. TCRdb's copy holds only in-frame clones and misses some; the assay was immunoSEQ multiplex PCR. The sample has about 61,000 clones; 88% are singletons. Input material: peripheral blood. The receptors originated from a woman in her forties or fifties with active or convalescent COVID-19.

The table lists this clone with a count of one. The J gene is TRBJ1-4, the V gene TRBV11-2; a possible D gene is TRBD1 (5 bases). CDR1 and CDR2 from the germline V gene are SGHAT and FQNNGV. Trimming left V 3 bases short and J 4 bases short, with 6 bases between. The CDR3 spans 13 residues. The DNA for the CDR3 is TGTGCCAGCAGCTTCGGGGGTAATGAAAAACTGTTTTTT. Translated, it gives CASSFGGNEKLFF.

The rearrangement uses TRBV24-1 and TRBJ2-2, with 11 bases fitting TRBD2. Trimming at V came to 9 bases and at J to 4 bases, leaving 6 bases not matched to a gene. Germline CDR1 KGHDR, CDR2 SFDVKD. This CDR3 has 15 residues. The CDR3 DNA is TGTGCCACCGAAGGGACTAGCGGTCCCACCGGGGAGCTGTTTTTT. Protein sequence: CATEGTSGPTGELFF.